This T cell receptor beta chain was captured by sequencing in a study of yellow fever vaccine responses in identical twins. Overall study findings and caveats: As reported, the vaccine T cell response of twins seemed partly convergent and partly personalized.

The trim removed 3 bases at V and 5 bases at J, leaving 7 bases unmatched. The CDR3 sequence is 14 residues long. As regards this clonotype: As yet, its antigen is unknown.

TCRdb passed the RT-PCR reads through MiXCR, listing each CDR3 protein once. The sample has some 35,000 distinct CDR3 sequences, more than 45% seen once. Here the sequenced sample was T cells from blood (PBMCs), unsorted or a sorted subset (not recorded which), taken before or after yellow fever vaccination (not recorded which). The J gene is TRBJ2-7, the V gene TRBV12-3 or TRBV12-4, with TRBD1 matching over 7 bases. The source is a young woman who received the yellow fever vaccine. CDR3: CASSFRQGPHEQYF. CDR3 bases: TGTGCCAGCAGTTTCCGACAGGGACCTCACGAGCAGTACTTC.